One and the same sample provided the 7 T cell receptor beta chains below, sequenced in a study of cytomegalovirus exposure and HLA in healthy donors. PCR involved 60 Vbeta and 13 Jbeta primers. Here immunoSEQ multiplex PCR was the method, and the copy in TCRdb shows in-frame clones only, minus some. This table has 250,000 to 350,000 clones, 86% appearing once. Sequenced input: PBMCs. The origin of the receptors is a man aged 35 to 55 in good health and CMV-seropositive.

The chain is built from TRBV19 and TRBJ2-7, with TRBD2 identical over 11 bases. Germline trimming cut 6 bases from V and 3 bases from J; bases unmatched to any gene: 4. CDR1 is LNHDA and CDR2 is SQIVND in the germline V gene (reference sequence). The CDR3 extends over 14 amino acids. The DNA for the CDR3 is TGTGCCAGTAGCACTAGCGGGAGCTACTACGAGCAGTACTTC. Translated, it gives CASSTSGSYYEQYF.

The chain employs TRBV2 and TRBJ2-7; no clear D gene. Germline V gene lookup returns CDR1 SNHLY and CDR2 FYNNEI. Trimming shortened V by 6 bases and J by 1 base, and 10 bases separated the two germline ends. The CDR3 sequence is 13 residues long. The CDR3 DNA reads as TGTGCCAGCAGCGTCCTAGTTTCCTACGAGCAGTACTTC. It codes for CASSVLVSYEQYF.

This sequence joins TRBV18 and TRBJ2-7, with 15 bases aligning to TRBD2. The CDR3 totals 17 residues. From germline, CDR1 is KGHSH and CDR2 LQKENI. The trim removed 3 bases at V and 1 base at J, leaving 4 bases unmatched. The CDR3 reads CASSPRTSGRGSYEQYF. The CDR3 DNA reads as TGTGCCAGCTCACCGCGGACTAGCGGGAGGGGTTCCTACGAGCAGTACTTC.

V is TRBV29-1 and J is TRBJ2-5; no clear D gene. Trimming removed 3 bases from V and 0 bases from J, with 8 bases in between. This CDR3 has 13 residues. Per the germline V gene, CDR1 is SQVTM and CDR2 is ANQGSEA. The CDR3 protein is CSVEGSHQETQYF. DNA for the CDR3: TGCAGCGTTGAGGGCAGTCACCAAGAGACCCAGTACTTC.

J is TRBJ2-1 and V is TRBV5-4; maybe TRBD2 (6 bases). Deletions cut 4 bases from V and 2 bases from J, with 10 bases between. CDR1 is SGHNT, CDR2 YYREEE, per germline (reference sequence). This CDR3 comprises 14 residues. CDR3 coding DNA: TGTGCCAGCAGCGGGAGGACTACCTACAATGAGCAGTTCTTC. It specifies CASSGRTTYNEQFF.

The J gene is TRBJ2-6, the V gene TRBV5-1; TRBD2 matches at 7 bases. Germline trimming cut 5 bases from V and 0 bases from J; bases unmatched to any gene: 5. Germline-derived CDR1 and CDR2 are SGHRS and YFSETQ. The CDR3 spans 16 residues. CDR3 sequence: CASRAGVSSGANVLTF. The CDR3 bases are TGCGCCAGCAGGGCGGGAGTATCCTCTGGGGCCAACGTCCTGACTTTC.

V and J are TRBV5-1 and TRBJ2-7; TRBD2 matches at 10 bases. J lost 4 bases, V lost 2 bases, and 6 bases had no gene match. CDR3 length equals 15 residues. The germline CDR1 and CDR2 sequences are SGHRS and YFSETQ. The CDR3 DNA is TGCGCCAGCAGCTTTACGGCTAGCGGGAGTTACGAGCAGTACTTC. The encoded protein is CASSFTASGSYEQYF. The variable domain in full, with the rest retrieved from reference TRBV5-1 and TRBJ2-7, is KAGVTQTPRYLIKTRGQQVTLSCSPISGHRSVSWYQQTPGQGLQFLFEYFSETQRNKGNFPGRFSGRQFSNSRSEMNVSTLELGDSALYLCASSFTASGSYEQYFGPGTRLTVT.